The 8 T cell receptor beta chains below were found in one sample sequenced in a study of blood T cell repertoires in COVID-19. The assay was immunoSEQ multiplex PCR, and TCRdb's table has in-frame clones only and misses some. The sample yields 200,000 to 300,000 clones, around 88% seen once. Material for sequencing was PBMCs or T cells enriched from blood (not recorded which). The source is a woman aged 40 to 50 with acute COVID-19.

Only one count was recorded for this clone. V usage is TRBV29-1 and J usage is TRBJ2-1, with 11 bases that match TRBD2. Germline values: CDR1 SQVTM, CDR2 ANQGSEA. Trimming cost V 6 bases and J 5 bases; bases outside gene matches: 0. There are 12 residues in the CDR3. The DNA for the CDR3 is TGCAGCGTACTAGCGGGAGACAATGAGCAGTTCTTC. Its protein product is CSVLAGDNEQFF.

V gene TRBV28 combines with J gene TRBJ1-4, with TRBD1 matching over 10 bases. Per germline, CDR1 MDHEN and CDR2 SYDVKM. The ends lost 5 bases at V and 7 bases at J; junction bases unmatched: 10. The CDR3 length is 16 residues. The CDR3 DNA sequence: TGTGCCAGCAGTCTGCCCGGACAGGGGGTTACTGAAAAACTGTTTTTT. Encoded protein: CASSLPGQGVTEKLFF. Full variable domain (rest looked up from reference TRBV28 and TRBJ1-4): DVKVTQSSRYLVKRTGEKVFLECVQDMDHENMFWYRQDPGLGLRLIYFSYDVKMKEKGDIPEGYSVSREKKERFSLILESASTNQTSMYLCASSLPGQGVTEKLFFGSGTQLSVL.

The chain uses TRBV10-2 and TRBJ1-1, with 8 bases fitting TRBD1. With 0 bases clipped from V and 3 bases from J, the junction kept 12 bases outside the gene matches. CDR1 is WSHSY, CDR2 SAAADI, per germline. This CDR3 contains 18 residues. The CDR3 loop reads CASSESIVDRGADTEAFF. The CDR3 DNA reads TGCGCCAGCAGTGAGTCGATTGTTGACAGGGGCGCGGACACTGAAGCTTTCTTT.

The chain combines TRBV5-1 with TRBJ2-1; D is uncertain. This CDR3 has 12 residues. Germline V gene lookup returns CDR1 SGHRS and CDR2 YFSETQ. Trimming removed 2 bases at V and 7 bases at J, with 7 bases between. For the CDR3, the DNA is TGCGCCAGCAGCTTCGCTAGTAATGAGCAGTTCTTC. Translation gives CASSFASNEQFF.

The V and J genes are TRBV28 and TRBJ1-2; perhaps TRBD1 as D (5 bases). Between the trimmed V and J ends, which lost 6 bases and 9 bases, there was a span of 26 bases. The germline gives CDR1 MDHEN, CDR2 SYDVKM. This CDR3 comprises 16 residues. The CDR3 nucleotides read TGTGCCAGCAGCAAAATAACGGCGGGGGGAAGTTGGAGCTACACCTTC. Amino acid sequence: CASSKITAGGSWSYTF.

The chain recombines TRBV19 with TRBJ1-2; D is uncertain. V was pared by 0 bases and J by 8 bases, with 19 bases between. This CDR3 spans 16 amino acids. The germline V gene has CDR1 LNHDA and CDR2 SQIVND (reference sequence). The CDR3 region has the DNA TGTGCCAGTAGTATAGATCTTAGAGCCCTATCAGGCGGCTACACCTTC. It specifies CASSIDLRALSGGYTF.

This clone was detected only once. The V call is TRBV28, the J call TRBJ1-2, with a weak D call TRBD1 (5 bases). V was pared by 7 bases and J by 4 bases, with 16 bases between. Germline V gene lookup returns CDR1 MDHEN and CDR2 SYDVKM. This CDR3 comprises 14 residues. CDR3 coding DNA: TGTGCCAGCACCCTGGGGGGGGGTAGCTATGGCTACACCTTC. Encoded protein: CASTLGGGSYGYTF.

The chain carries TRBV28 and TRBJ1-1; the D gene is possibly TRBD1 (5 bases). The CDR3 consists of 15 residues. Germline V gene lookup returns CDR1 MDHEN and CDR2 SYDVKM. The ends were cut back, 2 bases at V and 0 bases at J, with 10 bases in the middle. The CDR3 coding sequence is TGTGCCAGCAGTTTACTGACAGAGATGAACACTGAAGCTTTCTTT. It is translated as CASSLLTEMNTEAFF.